The rows below give T cell receptor beta chains drawn from one sample of a study of Graves' ophthalmopathy and Graves' hyperthyroidism. TCRdb re-analysed the multiplex PCR reads in MiXCR, keeping a single row per CDR3 protein. This table has 400,000 or so distinct CDR3 sequences, approximately 18% appearing once. The sample taken for sequencing was peripheral blood. These receptors were collected from an adult woman with stable Graves' hyperthyroidism. The CDR3 runs from the conserved cysteine through the conserved F or W. A D gene is named only where the DNA matches it firmly. Only part of the rows carry a size: once, few, many, or a class if the clone is expanded.

>few|.|TRBV24-1|TRBJ2-7
TGTGCCACCACTAAAAGGAAGGCCTACGAGCAGTACTTC
CATTKRKAYEQYF
>.|TRBD1|TRBV6-1|TRBJ2-2
TGTGCCAGCAGTGAACAACCTGGGACAGCCGGTGGGGAGCTGTTTTTT
CASSEQPGTAGGELFF
>few|TRBD1|TRBV4-1|TRBJ2-1
TGCGCCAGCAGCCGGTCAATGGGGACAGGGGCCTCCCGGCGGGATGAGCAGTTCTTC
CASSRSMGTGASRRDEQFF
>few|.|TRBV7-3|TRBJ1-2
TGTGCCAGCAGCCTCAATGGTGGGGCAACTAACTATGGCTACACCTTC
CASSLNGGATNYGYTF
>many|.|TRBV24-1|TRBJ1-1
TGTGCCTCCAGGCCAAAGCAGCAGGGCTTGAACACTGAAGCTTTCTTT
CASRPKQQGLNTEAFF
>many|.|TRBV10-3|TRBJ1-1
TGTGCCATCAGTGAGTCACGGGGCACTGAAGCTTTCTTT
CAISESRGTEAFF
>.|.|TRBV6-5|TRBJ2-2
TGTGCCAGCAGTTACTTTGGGGGCTTGAACACCGGGGAGCTGTTTTTT
CASSYFGGLNTGELFF
>many|.|TRBV19|TRBJ2-7
TGTGCCAGTAGTGCCACACTGAAAAACGAGCAGTACTTC
CASSATLKNEQYF
>many|.|TRBV5-1|TRBJ2-7
TGCGCCAGCAGCTCCGAGCAGTACTTC
CASSSEQYF
>many|TRBD1|TRBV13|TRBJ1-1
TGTGCCAGCAGCCCGGGGACAGTCCCGGCTTTCTTT
CASSPGTVPAFF
>once|.|TRBV12-3/TRBV12-4|TRBJ2-7
TGTGCCAGCAGTTTGTCCGGCGGCCCGGGCGGGGAGCAGTACTTC
CASSLSGGPGGEQYF
>few|TRBD1|TRBV6-1|TRBJ2-4
TGTGCCAGCAGTGCCACCGCAGGGGGCGCATCCAAAAACATTCAGTACTTC
CASSATAGGASKNIQYF
>.|TRBD1|TRBV12-3/TRBV12-4|TRBJ1-1
TGTGCCAGCAGGCACACCACCGGTACAGGGGGATCGAGGGAGGCTTTCTTT
CASRHTTGTGGSREAFF
>few|.|TRBV10-2|TRBJ2-7
TGCGCCAGCAGTGGGGGCAGGGCGGCCTACGAGCAGTACTTC
CASSGGRAAYEQYF
>many|TRBD1|TRBV6-5|TRBJ1-1
TGTGCCAGCAGTTACAGGGGGCCGAACACTGAAGCTTTCTTT
CASSYRGPNTEAFF
>many|.|TRBV10-3|TRBJ2-7
TGTGCCATCAGTGATCCGGTGGGCCGGGCCTTTTACGAGCAGTACTTC
CAISDPVGRAFYEQYF
>many|.|TRBV11-2|TRBJ2-5
TGTGCCAGCAGCAAGACAGGATCTCGGATCCAAGAGACCCAGTACTTC
CASSKTGSRIQETQYF
>many|TRBD2|TRBV12-5|TRBJ2-7
TGTGCTAGTGGTTTGGTAGGCCTAGCGGGAGTTGGGGGCTACGAGCAGTACTTC
CASGLVGLAGVGGYEQYF
>many|TRBD1|TRBV2|TRBJ2-5
TGTGCCAGCAGGAAGCTGAGACAGGGCCAAGAGACCCAGTGCTTC
CASRKLRQGQETQCF
>.|TRBD2|TRBV2|TRBJ2-7
TGTGCCAGCAGTGAAGGGCTTGGGGGGGTTAACTACGAGCAGTACTTC
CASSEGLGGVNYEQYF
>medium-sized|TRBD1|TRBV6-1|TRBJ2-5
TGTGCCAGCAGTGAATTCAATACAGGGGGCATGGAGACCCAGTACTTC
CASSEFNTGGMETQYF
>many|TRBD1|TRBV28|TRBJ1-1
TGTGCCAGCAGGCACACAGGACAGGGTAACACTGAAGCTTTCTTT
CASRHTGQGNTEAFF
>many|.|TRBV29-1|TRBJ1-6
TGCAGCGTCGCCGGGACGGATAATTCACCCCTCCACTTT
CSVAGTDNSPLHF
>many|.|TRBV6-1|TRBJ1-1
TGTGCCAGCATCACCACTTTATATAACACTGAAGCTTTCTTT
CASITTLYNTEAFF
>many|TRBD1|TRBV12-3/TRBV12-4|TRBJ2-5
TGTGCCAGCAGTCTTCACAGGGGGCCAGCGGAGACCCAGTACTTC
CASSLHRGPAETQYF
>many|.|TRBV11-2|TRBJ2-7
TGTGCCAGCAGCCCAGGGGACCTCCCCGAGCAGTACTTC
CASSPGDLPEQYF
>many|TRBD2|TRBV28|TRBJ2-7
TGTGCCAGCAGAAAGACTAGCGGGAGAGTACAGTACGAGCAGTACTTC
CASRKTSGRVQYEQYF
>.|.|TRBV6-1|TRBJ1-5
TGTGCCACCCGGTCGGGGGGGTCTCAGCCCCAGCATTTT
CATRSGGSQPQHF
>many|TRBD2|TRBV12-3/TRBV12-4|TRBJ2-2
TGTGCCAGCACCACGTCGCGGGGGGCTTTGAACACCGGGGAGCTGTTTTTT
CASTTSRGALNTGELFF
>many|.|TRBV20-1|TRBJ1-5
TGCAGTGCTAGAGAGGGGCCAGGTCAGCCCCAGCATTTT
CSAREGPGQPQHF
>.|.|TRBV2|TRBJ2-5
TGTGCCAGCAGTTTTGGGCAGACCCAAGATCCCCAGTACTTC
CASSFGQTQDPQYF
>many|TRBD1|TRBV2|TRBJ1-2
TGTGCCAGCAGCCAAAGGGACAGGGGTTACTATGGCTACACCTTC
CASSQRDRGYYGYTF
>many|.|TRBV20-1|TRBJ2-7
TGCAGTGCTAGACGTAGGACGCGGGACTCGCCCTACGAGCAGTACTTC
CSARRRTRDSPYEQYF
>.|.|TRBV28|TRBJ1-2
TGTGCCAGCAGCCCTGGTCCGGGGGACGGCTACACCTTC
CASSPGPGDGYTF
>many|TRBD2|TRBV7-9|TRBJ2-7
TGTGCCAGCAGCTTATCTCGGGGGGGAGTCAGGTCCTACGAGCAGTACTTC
CASSLSRGGVRSYEQYF
>many|.|TRBV19|TRBJ1-5
TGTGCCAGTAGTTGGTCGACAGGAGCCTATCAGCCCCAGCATTTT
CASSWSTGAYQPQHF
>many|TRBD2|TRBV7-8|TRBJ2-4
TGTGCCAGCAGCTTAGCGGGAGGGCCAGCCAAAAACATTCAGTACTTC
CASSLAGGPAKNIQYF
>many|.|TRBV27|TRBJ2-7
TGTGCCAGCAGTCCAGGGTCGACTAGTGGCTCCGAGCAGTACTTC
CASSPGSTSGSEQYF
>many|.|TRBV30|TRBJ2-7
TGTGCCTGGAGTGGTGGACAGATACAGTACTTC
CAWSGGQIQYF
>many|.|TRBV10-2|TRBJ1-2
TGCGCCAGCAAAACCACGGGACCGCACTATGGCTACACCTTC
CASKTTGPHYGYTF
>many|.|TRBV27|TRBJ1-2
TGTGCCAGCAGTATGGGGCCTGACGCTAACTATGGCTACACCTTC
CASSMGPDANYGYTF
>.|TRBD1|TRBV18|TRBJ2-7
TGTGCCAGCTCGGACCCGAGACAGGGGGCCTACGAGCAGTACTTC
CASSDPRQGAYEQYF
>many|.|TRBV6-5|TRBJ2-7
TGTGCCAGCAGTTACGGGGACGTCGGTACCTACGAGCAGTACTTC
CASSYGDVGTYEQYF
>many|.|TRBV27|TRBJ2-7
TGTGCCAGCAGTTTCTCACCCTACTACGAGCAGTACTTC
CASSFSPYYEQYF
>many|.|TRBV18|TRBJ1-2
TGTGCCAGCTCGCAAACCTCGGGCAAGGGGCCTGGCTACACCTTC
CASSQTSGKGPGYTF
>many|.|TRBV19|TRBJ1-1
TGTGCCAGTCAGGGACAGAACACTGAAGCTTTCTTT
CASQGQNTEAFF
>few|.|TRBV10-3|TRBJ2-1
TGTGCCATCAGTGAGCGTCAGGGGTACAATGAGCAGTTCTTC
CAISERQGYNEQFF
>many|.|TRBV28|TRBJ2-5
TGTGCCAGCAGTTTTGGGGGGACTTTCCAAGAGACCCAGTACTTC
CASSFGGTFQETQYF
>few|.|TRBV5-1|TRBJ1-3
TGCGCCAGCAGCATAGCAGGACAGAGCTCTGGAAACACCATATATTTT
CASSIAGQSSGNTIYF
>many|TRBD1|TRBV29-1|TRBJ1-1
TGCAGCGTGAAGACAGGGGGAGATACGGCTACTGAAGCTTTCTTT
CSVKTGGDTATEAFF